Listed here is a single TCR beta chain. V lost 1 base and J lost 4; bases outside the gene matches: 4. Germline-derived CDR1 and CDR2 are MGHRA and YSYEKL. This CDR3 is built from 15 residues. Repertoires were generated with immunoSEQ multiplex PCR, while TCRdb's copy carries only in-frame clones and drops some. The sample consists of roughly 230,000 clones, 85% to 90% of them appearing once. This entry is derived from a study of blood T cell repertoires in COVID-19. Study background: The samples span acute and convalescent COVID-19 from the United States, Italy and Spain. Nucleic acid was either cDNA or gDNA, and it came from T cells, B-cell-depleted T cells, or PBMCs.

Seattle's enrolled individuals joined amid active infection and were then monitored longitudinally. V and J are TRBV4-1 and TRBJ2-4, with 7 nucleotides matching TRBD1. The source material was peripheral blood. This TCR came from a woman aged 55-75 years with COVID-19, enrolled during active disease. This CDR3 is CASSQAGTAKNIQYF. CDR3 in DNA: TGCGCCAGCAGCCAAGCCGGGACAGCAAAAAACATTCAGTACTTC.